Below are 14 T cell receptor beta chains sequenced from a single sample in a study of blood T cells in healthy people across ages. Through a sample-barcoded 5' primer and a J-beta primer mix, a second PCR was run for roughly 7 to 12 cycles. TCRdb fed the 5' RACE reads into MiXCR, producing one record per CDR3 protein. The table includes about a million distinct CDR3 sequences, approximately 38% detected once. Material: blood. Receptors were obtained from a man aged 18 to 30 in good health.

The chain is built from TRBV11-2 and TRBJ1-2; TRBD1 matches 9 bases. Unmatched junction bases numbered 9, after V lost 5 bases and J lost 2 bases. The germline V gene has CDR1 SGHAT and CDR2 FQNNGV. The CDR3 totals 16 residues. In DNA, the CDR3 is TGTGCCAGCAGCATTACCGGGACAGGGAAGAACTATGGCTACACCTTC. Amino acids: CASSITGTGKNYGYTF.

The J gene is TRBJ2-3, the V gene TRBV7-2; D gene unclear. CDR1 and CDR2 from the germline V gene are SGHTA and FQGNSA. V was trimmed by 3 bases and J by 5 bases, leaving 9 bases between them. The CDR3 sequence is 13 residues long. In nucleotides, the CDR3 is TGTGCCAGCAGCTTGGAACTACGAGATACGCAGTATTTT. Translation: CASSLELRDTQYF. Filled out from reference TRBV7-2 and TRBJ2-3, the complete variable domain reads GAGVSQSPSNKVTEKGKDVELRCDPISGHTALYWYRQSLGQGLEFLIYFQGNSAPDKSGLPSDRFSAERTGGSVSTLTIQRTQQEDSAVYLCASSLELRDTQYFGPGTRLTVL.

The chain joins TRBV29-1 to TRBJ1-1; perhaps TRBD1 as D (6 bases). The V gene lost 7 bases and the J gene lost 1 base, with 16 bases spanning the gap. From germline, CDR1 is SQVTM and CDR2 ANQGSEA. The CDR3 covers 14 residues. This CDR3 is CSAARTAQNTEAFF. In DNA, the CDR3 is TGCAGCGCCGCCCGGACAGCTCAGAACACTGAAGCTTTCTTT.

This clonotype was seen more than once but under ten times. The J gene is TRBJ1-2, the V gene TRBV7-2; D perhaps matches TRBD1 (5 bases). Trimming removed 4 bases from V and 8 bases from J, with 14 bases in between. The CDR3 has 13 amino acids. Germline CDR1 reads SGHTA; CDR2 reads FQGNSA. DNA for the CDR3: TGTGCCAGCAGCTCGACCAGGGCGGAAGGCTACACCTTC. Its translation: CASSSTRAEGYTF.

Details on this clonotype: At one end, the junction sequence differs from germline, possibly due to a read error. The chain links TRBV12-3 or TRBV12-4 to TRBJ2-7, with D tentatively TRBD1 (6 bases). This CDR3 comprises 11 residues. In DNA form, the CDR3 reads TGTGCCAGCAGATTAGAGGGGGACCAGTACTTC. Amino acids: CASRLEGDQYF.

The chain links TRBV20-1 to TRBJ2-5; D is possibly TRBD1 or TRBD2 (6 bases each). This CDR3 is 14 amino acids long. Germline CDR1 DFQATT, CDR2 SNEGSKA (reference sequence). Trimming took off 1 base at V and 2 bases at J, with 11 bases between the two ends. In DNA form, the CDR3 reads TGCAGTGCTAGAGCAAGGAGGGGGCAAGAGACCCAGTACTTC. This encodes CSARARRGQETQYF.

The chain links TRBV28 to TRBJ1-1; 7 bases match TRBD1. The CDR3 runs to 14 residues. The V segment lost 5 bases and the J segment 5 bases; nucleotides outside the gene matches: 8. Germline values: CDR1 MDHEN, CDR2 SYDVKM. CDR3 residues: CASSLQGLRTEAFF. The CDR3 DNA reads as TGTGCCAGCAGTCTACAGGGGTTGAGGACTGAAGCTTTCTTT.

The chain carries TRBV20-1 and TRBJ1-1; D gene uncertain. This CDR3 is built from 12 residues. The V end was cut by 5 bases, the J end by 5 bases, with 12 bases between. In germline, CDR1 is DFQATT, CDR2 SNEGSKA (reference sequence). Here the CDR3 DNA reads TGCAGTGCTCTAAGGAGGAGTACTGAAGCTTTCTTT. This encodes CSALRRSTEAFF.

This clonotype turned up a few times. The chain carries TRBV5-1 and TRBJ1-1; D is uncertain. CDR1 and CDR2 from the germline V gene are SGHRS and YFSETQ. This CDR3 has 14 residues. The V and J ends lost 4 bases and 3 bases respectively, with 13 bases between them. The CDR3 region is CASSVSISDTEAFF. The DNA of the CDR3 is TGCGCCAGCAGCGTATCTATAAGCGACACTGAAGCTTTCTTT.

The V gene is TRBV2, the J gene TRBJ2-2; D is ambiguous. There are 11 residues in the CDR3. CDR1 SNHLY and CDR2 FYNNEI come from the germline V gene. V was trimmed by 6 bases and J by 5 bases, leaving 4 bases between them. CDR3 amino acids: CASRVTGELFF. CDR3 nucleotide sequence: TGTGCCAGCAGGGTTACCGGGGAGCTGTTTTTT.

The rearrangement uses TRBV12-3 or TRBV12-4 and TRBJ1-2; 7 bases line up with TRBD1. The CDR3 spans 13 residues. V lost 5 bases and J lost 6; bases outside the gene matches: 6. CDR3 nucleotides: TGTGCCAGCAGTGGGGTGACAGGGAATGGCTACACCTTC. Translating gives CASSGVTGNGYTF.

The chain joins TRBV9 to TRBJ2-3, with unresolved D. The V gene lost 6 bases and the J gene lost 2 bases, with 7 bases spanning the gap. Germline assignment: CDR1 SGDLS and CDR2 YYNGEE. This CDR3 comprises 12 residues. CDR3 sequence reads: CASNPYTDTQYF. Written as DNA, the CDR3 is TGTGCCAGCAACCCCTACACAGATACGCAGTATTTT.

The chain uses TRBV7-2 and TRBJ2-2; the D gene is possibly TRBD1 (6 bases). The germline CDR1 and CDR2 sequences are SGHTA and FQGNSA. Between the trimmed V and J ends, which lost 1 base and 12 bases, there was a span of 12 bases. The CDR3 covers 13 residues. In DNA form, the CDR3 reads TGTGCCAGCAGCTTAGAGGGGGTAGGGAAGCTGTTTTTT. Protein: CASSLEGVGKLFF.

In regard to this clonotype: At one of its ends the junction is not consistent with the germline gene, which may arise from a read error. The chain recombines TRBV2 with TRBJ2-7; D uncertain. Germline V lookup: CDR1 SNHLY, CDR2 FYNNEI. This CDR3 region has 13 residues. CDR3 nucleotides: TGTGCCAGCAGTCAAGCTAGAGCCTACGAGCAGTACTTC. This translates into CASSQARAYEQYF.